This record looks at one T cell receptor beta chain sequence and its context. Antigen specificity is unknown. TCRdb's copy holds only in-frame clones and misses some; the assay was immunoSEQ multiplex PCR. Here the sample spans about 1,900 clones, roughly 69% being singletons. This sample is part of a study of early stage breast cancer tumors. Study conclusions and caveats: Tumors had approximately 2.5-fold higher T cell density than normal breast.

Often about 90-300 mg of normal breast tissue was needed for DNA. Input material: normal breast tissue next to the tumor. The receptor was derived from a person aged 40 to 49 with breast cancer.

The CDR3 is CASSARQGGVTDTQYF. The CDR3 DNA sequence: TGTGCCAGCAGCGCCAGACAGGGTGGAGTTACAGATACGCAGTATTTT. The rearrangement uses TRBV5-5 and TRBJ2-3; 7 nucleotides line up with TRBD1. The CDR3 loop spans 16 amino acids. Germline V gene data show CDR1 as SGHKS and CDR2 as YYEKEE (reference sequence). Losses at the gene ends were 4 bases for V and 3 bases for J; bases not matched to a gene: 11.